This entry is about one T cell receptor beta chain. No cognate antigen has been identified for it. No much larger clone is present one base from it, and per-base qualities are unavailable. The junction carries 15 bases between V and J, which are trimmed by 5 bases and 7 bases respectively. The germline V gene encodes CDR1 SGHRS and CDR2 YFSETQ. The CDR3 runs 14 residues from the cysteine to the phenylalanine. The DNA shown is the 42-base CDR3, in frame from base 1. The ViraFEST assay stimulated PBMC with viral peptide pools and then used TCR sequencing to identify antigen-specific CD4+ T cell clonotypes by expansion. After about 10 days of culture, CD4+ T cells were isolated with the EasySep CD4+ T cell isolation kit. Negative nucleocapsid antibody results before and after vaccination confirmed that the healthy vaccine recipients had no prior SARS-CoV-2 infection. Each well held under 2.5 million PBMC cultured in IMDM containing approximately 5.3% human AB serum, 10 IU/ml IL-2 and gentamicin, along with around 11 ug/ml peptides. Half of the culture medium was replaced with fresh IL-2-containing medium on days 3 and 7. Each peptide stimulation condition was cultured in triplicate wells unless otherwise noted. Using Ficoll-Paque Plus gradient centrifugation, PBMC were separated from whole blood and then either used fresh or cryopreserved at -140C. The spike proteins of SARS-CoV-2 and of the common cold coronaviruses HCoV-NL63, HCoV-OC43 and HCoV-229E were spanned by overlapping peptide pools. The QIAamp micro DNA kit was used to extract genomic DNA from the cultured CD4+ T cells.

Library preparation used the immunoSEQ multiplex PCR assay. DNA from the CD4+ T cells that had been cultured and isolated underwent TCR beta CDR3 sequencing. The authors processed their data as follows. The analysis removed non-productive TCR sequences, trimmed reads to the CDR3 region, and retained only CDR3s that were 7 or more amino acids long. The MANAFEST web app was used to identify antigen-specific clonotypes by comparing expansion in peptide wells with expansion in reference cultures. Positive clones required FDR<0.05 expansion versus reference and all other wells, odds ratio above 5, and frequency above 0.1% in two replicate wells. A clonotype was called cross-reactive if it was significantly expanded both in SARS-CoV-2 spike wells and in at least one common cold coronavirus spike condition. Using the stringdist R package, CDR3 similarity was measured by Levenshtein distance, and unrooted trees were constructed with ape in R 3.6.1. The table comes from immuneACCESS by way of TCRdb, which keeps in-frame sequences with V and J called. Part of the clones is missing from these tables; in studies checked, under half for an unresolved V gene and the rest for unknown reasons. Clonal size and the V and J genes are those of that table, whereas D and trimming came from the DNA. The sample table records roughly 50,000 clones; around 85% of these occur just once. 2% to 3% of the sample comes from the top ten.

This entry comes from a study of vaccination effects on CD4 cells after COVID-19 (dated by TCRdb to between 2021 and 2024). Regarding the complete study: Each participant received two doses of an mRNA SARS-CoV-2 vaccine, either BNT162b2 or mRNA-1273. SARS-CoV-2 spike-specific CD4+ TCR repertoires were compared before and after mRNA vaccination in COVID-19 convalescent patients and in infection-naive vaccine recipients. In the study, cultures from other donors were sequenced using the Oncomine TCR Beta short-read assay on an Illumina iSeq 100. Altogether, 10 COVID-19 convalescent patients and a handful of SARS-CoV-2-naive healthy vaccine recipients made up the full study.

The paper's findings and limits, for the study overall: Clones induced by infection and clones induced by vaccination both contracted markedly at late timepoints after vaccination, which fits with T cell responses waning over time. The study was limited by a small number of convalescent patients, and early post-infection timepoints were lacking. Among healthy vaccine recipients, nearly all vaccine-induced clones were SARS-CoV-2 mono-reactive, and only 1 of 255 was cross-reactive with common cold coronaviruses.

Recombination joined TRBV5-1 with TRBJ2-2, and the D gene may be TRBD2, 7 bases matching. The origin of this receptor is a human donor who received a COVID-19 vaccine. The sample here was CD4+ T cells from PBMCs cultured with HCoV-229E spike peptides, taken before COVID-19 vaccination. The sample's cell subset or site label, decoded: HCoV-229E spike overlapping peptide pool stimulation. The sequenced DNA: TGCGCCAGCAGACCTTGGGGGGGCGTCGGGGAGCTGTTTTTT. This gives the protein CASRPWGGVGELFF.